The 25 T cell receptor beta chains reported below all come from one sample, sequenced in a study of blood T cells in healthy people across ages. The authors ran a second PCR of roughly 7 to 11 cycles using a sample-barcoded 5' primer and a J-beta primer mix. TCRdb ran MiXCR on the 5' RACE reads and lists one entry per CDR3 protein. In the table there are roughly 1.7 million distinct CDR3 sequences, about 32% of which are singletons. The specimen sequenced was blood. All receptors come from a woman in her twenties or thirties in good health.

This chain joins TRBV28 and TRBJ2-1; TRBD1 might be the D (6 bases). The CDR3 runs 14 residues. Germline V gives CDR1 MDHEN, CDR2 SYDVKM. V shed 7 bases and J shed 4 bases, with 14 bases lying between them. CDR3 amino acids: CASTRTDLYNEQFF. For the CDR3, the DNA is TGTGCCAGCACCAGGACAGACTTATACAATGAGCAGTTCTTC.

About this clonotype: A much larger clone differs by one base, so this may be a read error. The chain has TRBV29-1 and TRBJ2-7; D may match TRBD1 or TRBD2 (5 bases each). Trimming stripped 4 bases from V and 2 bases from J, with 15 bases between. This CDR3 has 14 residues. Germline assignment: CDR1 SQVTM and CDR2 ANQGSEA. CDR3 sequence reads: CSVVSQGRTYEQYF. The CDR3 DNA reads TGCAGCGTTGTGAGCCAGGGACGAACCTACGAGCAGTACTTC.

This clonotype was recorded a few times. The CDR3 region is CASKKEQVNSGANVLTF. The CDR3 coding sequence is TGTGCCAGCAAAAAGGAACAGGTCAATTCTGGGGCCAACGTCCTGACTTTC. The V and J genes are TRBV2 and TRBJ2-6; a possible D gene is TRBD1 (5 bases). Germline-derived CDR1 and CDR2 are SNHLY and FYNNEI. V was shortened by 7 bases and J by 1 base, with 17 bases between the two germline ends. The CDR3 runs 17 residues.

This CDR3 is CSASLSGVSYEQYF. In DNA form, the CDR3 reads TGCAGTGCTAGTTTGTCGGGGGTCTCCTACGAGCAGTACTTC. V gene TRBV20-1 combines with J gene TRBJ2-7; D perhaps matches TRBD2 (6 bases). The CDR3 loop spans 14 amino acids. Looked up from germline, CDR1 is DFQATT and CDR2 is SNEGSKA (reference sequence). V lost 3 bases, J lost 0 bases, and 12 bases lay in between.

In this sample, this clonotype turned up many times. The chain recombines TRBV6-6 with TRBJ2-3; 14 bases map to TRBD2. The trim removed 6 bases at V and 4 bases at J, leaving 0 bases unmatched. The germline V gene has CDR1 MNHNY and CDR2 SVGAGI (reference sequence). The CDR3 is 14 residues long. The DNA for the CDR3 is TGTGCCAGCAGGGGACTAGCGGGAGCAGATACGCAGTATTTT. Protein: CASRGLAGADTQYF.

Comments on this clonotype: A junction boundary mismatches the germline segment, possibly from a read error. The chain joins TRBV5-6 to TRBJ2-5; D is uncertain. Looked up from germline, CDR1 is SGHDT and CDR2 is YYEEEE. The CDR3 extends over 14 amino acids. CDR3 DNA sequence: TGTGCCGGCAGCTTGGTCGACATATGGGAGACCCAGTACTTC. This translates into CAGSLVDIWETQYF.

This clonotype came up many times. The chain carries TRBV20-1 and TRBJ2-1; a possible D gene is TRBD2 (7 bases). Trimming left V 1 base short and J 7 bases short, with 11 bases between. This CDR3 is built from 13 residues. Per the germline V gene, CDR1 is DFQATT and CDR2 is SNEGSKA (reference sequence). The CDR3 is CSARAGGRNEQFF. The CDR3 DNA sequence: TGCAGTGCTAGAGCGGGGGGCCGGAATGAGCAGTTCTTC.

Comments on this clonotype: The junction differs from germline at one of its ends, possibly a read error. The CDR3 here is CASSQGGQGVYGHTF. CDR3 bases: TGTGCCAGCAGCCAAGGGGGACAGGGGGTTTATGGCCACACCTTC. The chain combines TRBV3-1 with TRBJ1-2, with 11 bases matching TRBD1. The CDR3 length is 15 residues. Per the germline V gene, CDR1 is LGHDT and CDR2 is YNNKEL (reference sequence).

This chain links TRBV9 with TRBJ2-3; D gene unclear. Trimming pared 2 bases from V and 4 bases from J, leaving 5 bases between. The CDR3 totals 12 residues. Germline V gives CDR1 SGDLS, CDR2 YYNGEE. The CDR3 loop is CASSVNSDTQYF. CDR3 nucleotides: TGTGCCAGCAGCGTTAACTCAGATACGCAGTATTTT.

This clonotype was counted ten times or more. The chain carries TRBV15 and TRBJ2-5; the match to TRBD1 covers 8 bases. J gave up 1 base and V 5 bases, and 3 bases lay outside the gene matches. The CDR3 is 14 residues long. Per germline, CDR1 LNHNV and CDR2 YYDKDF (reference sequence). CDR3 sequence (DNA): TGTGCCACCAGCGGCGACAGGGGCCAAGAGACCCAGTACTTC. As protein: CATSGDRGQETQYF.

The V call is TRBV6-2 or TRBV6-3, the J call TRBJ1-2, with a weak D call TRBD1 (5 bases). CDR1 MNHEY and CDR2 SVGEGT come from the germline V gene. V lost 5 bases and J 0 bases, leaving 13 bases between the germline ends. The CDR3 runs to 15 residues. CDR3 in DNA: TGTGCCAGCAGTCTCCTGGACAAGGCTAACTATGGCTACACCTTC. This encodes CASSLLDKANYGYTF.

The table lists this clonotype with many counts. The J gene is TRBJ2-7, the V gene TRBV20-1; 7 bases align to TRBD1. V gave up 4 bases and J gave up 3 bases; unmatched junction bases: 15. Germline CDR1 and CDR2: DFQATT and SNEGSKA (reference sequence). The CDR3 sequence is 16 residues long. The CDR3 DNA reads as TGCAGTGCTACTCCAGACAGGGCCCTAGGGCTCTACGAGCAGTACTTC. Translating gives CSATPDRALGLYEQYF.

The chain uses TRBV5-1 and TRBJ2-7, with 9 bases that match TRBD1. V trimming: 2 bases; J trimming: 5 bases; junction bases outside the gene matches: 8. The germline gives CDR1 SGHRS, CDR2 YFSETQ. CDR3 size: 15 residues. CDR3 nucleotide sequence: TGCGCCAGCAGCTTCTCCGGGACAGGGACGAACGAGCAGTACTTC. This sequence encodes CASSFSGTGTNEQYF.

Comment on this clonotype: With a much larger clone just one base away, this may be a read error. The chain recombines TRBV28 with TRBJ2-4, with 7 bases fitting TRBD2. The V segment lost 5 bases and the J segment 13 bases; nucleotides outside the gene matches: 8. From germline, CDR1 is MDHEN and CDR2 SYDVKM. The CDR3 extends over 12 amino acids. The CDR3 region is CASSQPLREQYF. The CDR3, as DNA: TGTGCCAGCAGTCAACCTCTGCGGGAGCAGTACTTC.

This sequence joins TRBV20-1 and TRBJ2-1, with D maybe TRBD2 (6 bases). V dropped 6 bases and J dropped 6 bases, with 18 bases sitting between them. The CDR3 has 14 residues. Germline-derived CDR1 and CDR2 are DFQATT and SNEGSKA (reference sequence). This chain's CDR3 is CSADTGTPLNEQFF. The CDR3 bases are TGCAGTGCCGACACCGGGACTCCCCTCAATGAGCAGTTCTTC.

This clonotype turned up a few times. The chain has TRBV29-1 and TRBJ1-2; weak D call: TRBD1 (5 bases). This CDR3 is built from 11 residues. V was cut by 6 bases and J by 6 bases, with 11 bases left in between. The germline gives CDR1 SQVTM, CDR2 ANQGSEA. Here the CDR3 DNA reads TGCAGCGTGGGGGAGGGAGATGGCTACACCTTC. Translation gives CSVGEGDGYTF.

Comment on this clonotype: Germline is not matched at one junction end, which may reflect a read error. CDR3 in DNA: TGCGCCAGCGGCTTTACTAGCGGGATCTCCTACGAGCAGTACTTC. Amino acid sequence: CASGFTSGISYEQYF. This rearrangement joins TRBV5-1 to TRBJ2-7; 10 bases are shared with TRBD2. This CDR3 has 15 residues. In germline, CDR1 is SGHRS, CDR2 YFSETQ.

The chain has TRBV12-3 or TRBV12-4 and TRBJ2-1; D unresolved. The V end was cut by 8 bases, the J end by 2 bases, with 7 bases between. The CDR3 runs 12 residues. The CDR3 DNA sequence: TGTGCCAGCGGGCCAACCTACAATGAGCAGTTCTTC. It specifies CASGPTYNEQFF.

As for this clonotype: A read error may explain this, as a much larger clone is one base away. The chain employs TRBV5-1 and TRBJ2-3; 9 bases are a match to TRBD2. J gave up 3 bases and V 7 bases, and 6 bases lay outside the gene matches. From germline, CDR1 is SGHRS and CDR2 YFSETQ. The CDR3 is 14 residues long. The CDR3 DNA reads as TGCGCCAGCTGTAGCGGGGGTCCTACAGATACGCAGTATTTT. Encoded protein: CASCSGGPTDTQYF.

The CDR3 DNA reads as TGTGCCTGGAGCCGTGACAGCGCCTACGAGCAGTACTTC. It encodes CAWSRDSAYEQYF. V and J are TRBV30 and TRBJ2-7; weak D call: TRBD1 (5 bases). Trimming cost V 3 bases and J 2 bases, with 11 bases left between them. CDR1 GTSNPN and CDR2 SVGIG come from the germline V gene (reference sequence). The CDR3 totals 13 residues.

The genes are TRBV12-3 or TRBV12-4 and TRBJ1-5; D is ambiguous. This CDR3 contains 14 residues. V lost 3 bases, J lost 4 bases, and 10 bases lay in between. The CDR3 spells CASSLVDLNQPQHF. DNA for the CDR3: TGTGCCAGCAGTTTGGTGGACTTGAATCAGCCCCAGCATTTT.

The chain joins TRBV4-2 to TRBJ2-7; TRBD2 matches at 8 bases. Per the germline V gene, CDR1 is LGHNA and CDR2 is YNFKEQ. This CDR3 has 17 amino acids. Trimming removed 0 bases from V and 2 bases from J; junction bases left unmatched: 9. The CDR3 protein is CASSQDLGREDTYEQYF. CDR3 DNA: TGTGCCAGCAGCCAAGATCTGGGGCGGGAGGACACCTACGAGCAGTACTTC.

This clonotype turned up a few times. The rearrangement uses TRBV9 and TRBJ2-5; D might be TRBD1 or TRBD2, each matching 6 bases. CDR3 size: 15 residues. Germline V CDR1 and CDR2: SGDLS, YYNGEE. Trimming removed 2 bases at V and 5 bases at J, with 16 bases between. CDR3 region: CASSVYSGAEETQYF. The DNA for the CDR3 is TGTGCCAGCAGCGTTTATTCGGGGGCGGAGGAGACCCAGTACTTC. The full variable domain, its missing parts supplied by reference TRBV9 and TRBJ2-5, is DSGVTQTPKHLITATGQRVTLRCSPRSGDLSVYWYQQSLDQGLQFLIQYYNGEERAKGNILERFSAQQFPDLHSELNLSSLELGDSALYFCASSVYSGAEETQYFGPGTRLLVL.

The chain has TRBV5-1 and TRBJ2-3; D is undetermined. V was pared by 8 bases and J by 1 base, with 11 bases between. Germline CDR1 is SGHRS and CDR2 is YFSETQ. The CDR3 sequence is 13 residues long. The CDR3 region has the DNA TGCGCCAGTGTACCTTGGGGCACAGATACGCAGTATTTT. Translation: CASVPWGTDTQYF. The full variable domain, rest sourced from reference TRBV5-1 and TRBJ2-3, is KAGVTQTPRYLIKTRGQQVTLSCSPISGHRSVSWYQQTPGQGLQFLFEYFSETQRNKGNFPGRFSGRQFSNSRSEMNVSTLELGDSALYLCASVPWGTDTQYFGPGTRLTVL.

V usage is TRBV11-2 and J usage is TRBJ2-1; D possibly corresponds to TRBD1 (5 bases). Germline V lookup: CDR1 SGHAT, CDR2 FQNNGV. Trimming stripped 0 bases from V and 14 bases from J, with 11 bases between. This CDR3 region has 12 residues. The CDR3: CASSLDRRGEFF. CDR3 bases: TGTGCCAGCAGCTTAGATCGAAGGGGTGAGTTCTTC.